The sequence of this T cell receptor (beta chain) was determined in a study of regulatory T cells in long-lasting Graves disease. The time point here: persistent/refractory GD, antithyroid drugs over 5 years with positive TRAb. With RNA extracted from PBMCs as input, the TCR library was made. Trimming took 4 bases from V and 5 from J; bases not matched to a gene: 10. Germline loops: CDR1 MNHNS, CDR2 SASEGT. CDR3 length: 17 amino acids. Sequencing libraries for TCR beta were prepared with iRepertoire HTBI primers and Arm-PCR of CDR3 regions. In TCRdb, the multiplex PCR reads were re-called with MiXCR into one record per CDR3 protein. Here the sample spans nearly 350,000 distinct CDR3 sequences, around 20% being singletons.

This chain connects TRBV6-1 to TRBJ2-1; 11 nucleotides agree with TRBD2. Specimen: peripheral blood mononuclear cells (PBMCs), collected when the disease was refractory, from a patient treated with antithyroid drugs. This receptor was obtained from a female donor with Graves disease. In nucleotides, the CDR3 is TGTGCCAGCAGTGTCGCGATACTAGCGGGAGTCCACAATGAGCAGTTCTTC. Translation: CASSVAILAGVHNEQFF.